Presented here are 32 T cell receptor beta chains from one specimen sequenced in a study of OX40 agonist ivuxolimab in advanced cancers. Here immunoSEQ multiplex PCR was the method, and the copy in TCRdb shows in-frame clones only, minus some. Among around 50,000 clones listed, about nine tenths were seen once. This material consisted of CD4+ or CD8+ T cells sorted from blood, taken in a trial of the OX40 agonist ivuxolimab. Source of these receptors: an adult with an advanced solid tumor such as melanoma, head and neck, liver or kidney cancer.

This clone appeared a single time. The chain employs TRBV7-8 and TRBJ2-7; unclear D gene. The CDR3 extends over 14 amino acids. Trimming shortened V by 6 bases and J by 0 bases, and 12 bases separated the two germline ends. Germline CDR1 and CDR2: SGHVS and FQNEAQ. CDR3 DNA: TGTGCCAGCAGAATGGGGTACAGCTCCTACGAGCAGTACTTC. Amino acid sequence: CASRMGYSSYEQYF.

The genes are TRBV27 and TRBJ2-2; D is possibly TRBD1 or TRBD2 (5 bases each). This CDR3 region has 17 residues. Trimming left V 5 bases short and J 5 bases short, with 21 bases between. Germline CDR1 and CDR2: MNHEY and SMNVEV (reference sequence). Written as DNA, the CDR3 is TGTGCCAGCAGTCCCATCGGGCGAACCGAGGGGACCGGGGAGCTGTTTTTT. It encodes CASSPIGRTEGTGELFF.

The chain uses TRBV29-1 and TRBJ1-2; 7 bases fit TRBD1. The V gene end was trimmed by 7 bases and the J gene end by 4 bases; junction bases not matched to a gene: 6. The CDR3 has 12 residues. CDR1 and CDR2 (germline): SQVTM, ANQGSEA. CDR3: CSEQGSGYGYTF. The CDR3, as DNA: TGCAGCGAACAGGGGAGTGGCTATGGCTACACCTTC.

The sample holds one count of this clone. The chain joins TRBV4-3 to TRBJ2-7; 9 nucleotides agree with TRBD2. Trimming removed 0 bases from V and 5 bases from J; junction bases left unmatched: 2. Germline V gene sequence: CDR1 LGHNA, CDR2 YSLEER. CDR3 length: 14 residues. The CDR3 bases are TGCGCCAGCAGCCAAGAGGGGACTAGCAACGAGCAGTACTTC. Translated, it gives CASSQEGTSNEQYF.

The CDR3 protein is CASSQVRDYYTDTQYF. CDR3 sequence (DNA): TGTGCCAGCAGCCAAGTCCGGGACTACTATACAGATACGCAGTATTTT. The V and J genes are TRBV14 and TRBJ2-3, with 7 bases lining up with TRBD2. Germline V lookup: CDR1 SGHDN, CDR2 FVKESK. V dropped 1 base and J dropped 3; count of bases not matched to a gene: 7. CDR3 length: 16 amino acids.

The V gene is TRBV5-4, the J gene TRBJ2-7; D is ambiguous. V was cut by 3 bases and J by 4 bases, with 14 bases left in between. Germline V CDR1 and CDR2: SGHNT, YYREEE (reference sequence). The CDR3 is 14 amino acids. As DNA, the CDR3 is TGTGCCAGCAGCTCGTCTCGCGCGGATTACGAGCAGTACTTC. Translated, it gives CASSSSRADYEQYF.

This clone was seen only once. The chain has TRBV28 and TRBJ1-4; the D is unclear. V was clipped by 5 bases and J by 4 bases, with 8 bases between them. From germline, CDR1 is MDHEN and CDR2 SYDVKM. CDR3 length: 13 residues. The DNA of the CDR3 is TGTGCCAGCAGTGCGCCTCGTAATGAAAAACTGTTTTTT. Amino acid sequence: CASSAPRNEKLFF.

The chain joins TRBV4-3 to TRBJ1-5; no clear D. The germline CDR1 and CDR2 sequences are LGHNA and YSLEER. CDR3 length: 13 residues. The germline V and J ends were trimmed by 0 bases and 5 bases, with 5 bases remaining between them. CDR3 in amino acids: CASSQEFDQPQHF. The CDR3 DNA reads as TGCGCCAGCAGCCAAGAATTTGATCAGCCCCAGCATTTT.

The gene calls are TRBV19 and TRBJ1-3, with D hard to call. CDR3 length: 14 amino acids. CDR1 and CDR2 (germline): LNHDA, SQIVND (reference sequence). V was shortened by 6 bases and J by 4 bases, with 13 bases between the two germline ends. CDR3 in DNA: TGTGCCAGTAGGAAGGCCGGATTAGGAAACACCATATATTTT. Its protein product is CASRKAGLGNTIYF.

This chain links TRBV19 with TRBJ2-1; perhaps TRBD1 as D (5 bases). V lost 5 bases to trimming and J lost 9 bases, with 14 bases between them. The germline CDR1 and CDR2 sequences are LNHDA and SQIVND (reference sequence). This CDR3 comprises 13 residues. The CDR3 here is CASSLDRSGEQFF. CDR3 sequence (DNA): TGTGCCAGTAGTCTCGACAGATCGGGTGAGCAGTTCTTC.

V gene TRBV5-1 combines with J gene TRBJ2-2; maybe TRBD2 (6 bases). The CDR3 extends over 14 amino acids. Trimming shortened V by 7 bases and J by 1 base, and 11 bases separated the two germline ends. Germline CDR1 is SGHRS and CDR2 is YFSETQ. The CDR3 reads CASGGLMNTGELFF. CDR3 nucleotides: TGCGCCAGCGGGGGACTGATGAACACCGGGGAGCTGTTTTTT.

The chain carries TRBV6-6 and TRBJ1-2; weak D call: TRBD1 (6 bases). CDR3 length: 11 residues. CDR1 and CDR2 from the germline V gene are MNHNY and SVGAGI (reference sequence). V was clipped by 6 bases and J by 8 bases, with 10 bases between them. CDR3 bases: TGTGCCAGCAGACAGGGAAAGGGCTACACCTTC. Amino acid sequence: CASRQGKGYTF.

The chain joins TRBV30 to TRBJ1-3; D is undetermined. The CDR3 contains 12 residues. The germline V gene has CDR1 GTSNPN and CDR2 SVGIG (reference sequence). The V gene lost 4 bases and the J gene lost 0 bases, with 4 bases spanning the gap. The CDR3 spells CAWKRSGNTIYF. Written as DNA, the CDR3 is TGTGCCTGGAAGCGCTCTGGAAACACCATATATTTT.

This chain connects TRBV27 to TRBJ1-5; no reliable D call. The CDR3 totals 15 residues. The germline V gene has CDR1 MNHEY and CDR2 SMNVEV (reference sequence). Trimming took 0 bases from V and 0 from J, leaving 6 bases between them. The CDR3 sequence is CASSLSLYSNQPQHF. The CDR3 DNA reads as TGTGCCAGCAGTTTATCCCTATATAGCAATCAGCCCCAGCATTTT.

The rearrangement joins TRBV28 to TRBJ1-2; no reliable D call. Germline assignment: CDR1 MDHEN and CDR2 SYDVKM. The V gene lost 4 bases and the J gene lost 4 bases, with 1 base spanning the gap. There are 10 residues in the CDR3. The CDR3 loop reads CASSSYGYTF. The CDR3, as DNA: TGTGCCAGCAGTTCCTATGGCTACACCTTC.

This clone appeared once. The chain combines TRBV9 with TRBJ1-1, with 9 bases aligning to TRBD1. This CDR3 is built from 15 residues. Per the germline V gene, CDR1 is SGDLS and CDR2 is YYNGEE. V trimming: 6 bases; J trimming: 3 bases; junction bases outside the gene matches: 9. CDR3 protein: CASTINDRGDTEAFF. The CDR3, as DNA: TGTGCCAGCACCATAAACGACAGGGGGGACACTGAAGCTTTCTTT.

This sequence joins TRBV6-5 and TRBJ2-7; no clear D gene. Germline V gene data show CDR1 as MNHEY and CDR2 as SVGAGI. Trimming cost V 8 bases and J 6 bases, with 14 bases left between them. This CDR3 is built from 12 residues. The CDR3 bases are TGTGCCAGCCAGGACGGATACTCCGAGCAGTACTTC. Translating it yields CASQDGYSEQYF.

The table lists this clone with a few counts. The rearrangement links TRBV9 to TRBJ1-1; D remains unclear. The CDR3 consists of 14 residues. CDR1 and CDR2 from the germline V gene are SGDLS and YYNGEE. V lost 3 bases, J lost 3 bases, and 12 bases lay in between. The CDR3 here is CASSAREAYTEAFF. The CDR3 coding sequence is TGTGCCAGCAGCGCGCGGGAAGCCTACACTGAAGCTTTCTTT.

This chain links TRBV5-1 with TRBJ2-1; 14 bases agree with TRBD2. The germline CDR1 and CDR2 sequences are SGHRS and YFSETQ. The CDR3 length is 15 residues. V was pared by 4 bases and J by 6 bases, with 3 bases of the junction left unmatched. This CDR3 is CASSAGTSGSNEQFF. DNA for the CDR3: TGCGCCAGCAGCGCAGGGACTAGCGGGAGCAATGAGCAGTTCTTC.

The genes are TRBV6-1 and TRBJ2-7, with D perhaps assigned TRBD1 or TRBD2 (5 bases each). The ends were cut back, 1 base at V and 5 bases at J, with 15 bases in the middle. This CDR3 has 15 residues. The V gene's germline CDR1 is MNHNS and CDR2 SASEGT. CDR3 residues: CASSEVGDRRNEQYF. CDR3 DNA sequence: TGTGCCAGCAGTGAAGTGGGGGACCGAAGGAACGAGCAGTACTTC.

Notes on this clone: An end of the junction differs from the germline gene, which may be a read error. The rearrangement links TRBV7-7 to TRBJ2-2, with D perhaps matching TRBD2 (6 bases). The CDR3 is made up of 15 amino acids. Germline CDR1 is SSHAT and CDR2 is FNYEAQ (reference sequence). CDR3 DNA sequence: TGTGCTAGCAGCCGGGGGTTGGCTGACACCGGGGAGCTGTTTTTT. Protein sequence: CASSRGLADTGELFF.

The chain couples TRBV7-9 to TRBJ2-3; D ambiguous. The V gene's germline CDR1 is SEHNR and CDR2 FQNEAQ (reference sequence). V lost 4 bases and J 5 bases, leaving 13 bases between the germline ends. The CDR3 runs to 14 residues. The CDR3 region is CASSSLGIGDTQYF. The CDR3 DNA reads as TGTGCCAGCAGCTCCCTCGGAATTGGAGATACGCAGTATTTT.

This chain links TRBV5-4 with TRBJ2-7, with TRBD2 identical over 10 bases. This CDR3 contains 16 residues. After removal of 4 bases from V and 6 bases from J, the junction contained 13 bases not matched to a gene. CDR1 and CDR2 from the germline V gene are SGHNT and YYREEE (reference sequence). The CDR3 here is CASSLGGAGGFIEQYF. The CDR3 DNA follows: TGTGCCAGCAGCCTCGGGGGAGCGGGAGGGTTCATCGAGCAGTACTTC.

The count of this clone is one. The V gene is TRBV9, the J gene TRBJ2-3; 13 bases align to TRBD2. Germline V lookup: CDR1 SGDLS, CDR2 YYNGEE. Trimming removed 0 bases from V and 3 bases from J; junction bases left unmatched: 1. The CDR3 spans 16 residues. The DNA of the CDR3 is TGTGCCAGCAGCGTAGGGACTAGCGGGAGAACAGATACGCAGTATTTT. Translating it yields CASSVGTSGRTDTQYF.

This chain uses TRBV20-1 with TRBJ1-2; possibly TRBD1 for D (6 bases). The CDR3 covers 10 residues. V was pared by 5 bases and J by 8 bases, with 9 bases between. CDR1 and CDR2 from the germline V gene are DFQATT and SNEGSKA (reference sequence). The CDR3 region is CSAYREGYTF. DNA of the CDR3: TGCAGTGCTTACAGGGAGGGCTACACCTTC.

J is TRBJ1-5 and V is TRBV27; TRBD1 matches at 10 bases. Looked up from germline, CDR1 is MNHEY and CDR2 is SMNVEV (reference sequence). CDR3 length: 15 residues. V trimming: 6 bases; J trimming: 4 bases; junction bases outside the gene matches: 6. CDR3 sequence: CASRARTGGNQPQHF. CDR3 nucleotide sequence: TGTGCCAGCAGAGCAAGGACAGGGGGAAATCAGCCCCAGCATTTT.

The chain uses TRBV7-6 and TRBJ1-1; D is uncertain. Germline CDR1 reads SGHVS; CDR2 reads FNYEAQ. The ends were cut back, 5 bases at V and 0 bases at J, with 7 bases in the middle. The CDR3 length is 13 residues. The chain's CDR3 is CASSGTVNTEAFF. For the CDR3, the DNA is TGTGCCAGCAGCGGTACAGTGAACACTGAAGCTTTCTTT.

The chain has TRBV7-8 and TRBJ2-1; TRBD2 is a possible D gene (6 bases). In germline, CDR1 is SGHVS, CDR2 FQNEAQ. V lost 5 bases to trimming and J lost 2 bases, with 13 bases between them. CDR3 length: 15 residues. CDR3 coding DNA: TGTGCCAGCAGCCCTAGACTAGACACCTACAATGAGCAGTTCTTC. It codes for CASSPRLDTYNEQFF.

The chain carries TRBV11-2 and TRBJ2-1; TRBD2 is a possible D gene (6 bases). CDR3 size: 15 residues. V was shortened by 2 bases and J by 0 bases, with 8 bases between the two germline ends. The germline V gene has CDR1 SGHAT and CDR2 FQNNGV. In DNA form, the CDR3 reads TGTGCCAGCAGCTTATCGGGGGTCTCCTACAATGAGCAGTTCTTC. Its translation: CASSLSGVSYNEQFF.

The chain uses TRBV6-1 and TRBJ2-2, with D perhaps assigned TRBD1 or TRBD2 (6 bases each). CDR1 and CDR2 (germline): MNHNS, SASEGT. This CDR3 is built from 15 residues. Trimming stripped 8 bases from V and 4 bases from J, with 17 bases between. In DNA form, the CDR3 reads TGTGCCAGCTGCTTCGGGGGCGCGGGCACCGGGGAGCTGTTTTTT. As protein: CASCFGGAGTGELFF.

This chain links TRBV5-4 with TRBJ2-7, with 10 bases aligning to TRBD2. The V gene end was trimmed by 4 bases and the J gene end by 4 bases; junction bases not matched to a gene: 11. The CDR3 runs 16 residues. The germline V gene has CDR1 SGHNT and CDR2 YYREEE (reference sequence). CDR3 nucleotides: TGTGCCAGCAGCCCGGCTAGCGGGAGCGCTCGGTACGAGCAGTACTTC. Its translation is CASSPASGSARYEQYF.

The chain uses TRBV19 and TRBJ2-7; TRBD1 matches at 8 bases. Germline V gene data show CDR1 as LNHDA and CDR2 as SQIVND (reference sequence). This CDR3 has 15 residues. V was clipped by 4 bases and J by 0 bases; unmatched bases: 5. Here the CDR3 DNA reads TGTGCCAGTAGTAGACAGGGGAGCACCTCCTACGAGCAGTACTTC. Translating gives CASSRQGSTSYEQYF.